Listed below are T cell receptor beta chains from one sample, sequenced in a study of identical twins. TCRdb analysed the 5' RACE reads with MiXCR anew, one entry per CDR3 protein. The sample contains fewer than 250,000 distinct CDR3 sequences, roughly 7% of which appear only once. This sample also belongs to another study, concerning yellow fever vaccine responses in identical twins.

Sequencing was carried out using memory (CD45RO+) T cells sorted from blood. Receptors originate from a woman aged 18-35 years in good health. Each CDR3 is given with its conserved first and last residue. The D gene is left open where the match is weak.

v_call	d_call	j_call	cdr3_aa
TRBV25-1	.	TRBJ2-5	CASSESGLGETQYF
TRBV5-1	.	TRBJ2-5	CASSSHGYQETQYF
TRBV5-1	.	TRBJ2-7	CASSFGVNYEQYF
TRBV12-3/TRBV12-4	TRBD2	TRBJ2-3	CASSPIAGASDTQYF
TRBV5-1	.	TRBJ2-7	CASSFTRDYEQYF
TRBV7-2	TRBD2	TRBJ2-1	CASSGRTSGLSYNEQFF
TRBV5-1	TRBD1	TRBJ1-6	CASSRTGAPLNSPLHF
TRBV3-1	.	TRBJ1-2	CASSSMGTYGYTF
TRBV6-1	TRBD1	TRBJ2-2	CASRGTGGDTGELFF
TRBV12-3/TRBV12-4	.	TRBJ2-7	CASSLGFTYEQYF
TRBV20-1	.	TRBJ2-1	CSAASEAYNEQFF
TRBV28	.	TRBJ2-2	CASSIGVSPGELFF
TRBV11-2	.	TRBJ2-3	CASSLDLAVGDTQYF
TRBV28	TRBD1	TRBJ2-1	CASSFGTDYNEQFF
TRBV20-1	.	TRBJ2-4	CSATGTPGIQYF
TRBV7-8	TRBD1	TRBJ1-3	CASSLARDRVVGNTIYF
TRBV10-2	TRBD2	TRBJ2-5	CASSESPSSGSQETQYF
TRBV7-9	.	TRBJ1-1	CASIASRGGEAFF
TRBV6-6	.	TRBJ1-2	CASSYSVQSGYTF
TRBV5-4	TRBD1	TRBJ1-1	CASTSGGGGFVEIKMNTEAFF
TRBV12-3/TRBV12-4	.	TRBJ1-1	CASKASMGRANINTEAFF
TRBV28	TRBD2	TRBJ2-5	CASRTRGGPETQYF
TRBV15	TRBD2	TRBJ2-5	CATSRDRSGTSAVEETQYF
TRBV12-3/TRBV12-4	.	TRBJ2-3	CASRRLSGNTDTQYF
TRBV7-9	TRBD2	TRBJ2-1	CASSSGGVYNEQFF
TRBV29-1	.	TRBJ2-1	CSVDRGYEQFF
TRBV20-1	.	TRBJ2-3	CSASRVSTDTQYF
TRBV11-3	TRBD2	TRBJ2-1	CASSFPGLAGLGEQFF
TRBV3-1	.	TRBJ2-2	CASSQDSATGELFF
TRBV27	.	TRBJ2-7	CASSLGASMGPYEQYF
TRBV4-2	TRBD2	TRBJ2-7	CASSQEGLASGEQYF
TRBV10-3	.	TRBJ1-4	CAINEGRYEKLFF
TRBV29-1	.	TRBJ1-4	CSVVYAGSEKLFF
TRBV28	TRBD1	TRBJ1-5	CASSSGQGKYSNQPQHF
TRBV10-3	TRBD2	TRBJ2-5	CATGGDTGQETQYF
TRBV20-1	TRBD2	TRBJ2-1	CSAFKTSGSVGQFF
TRBV2	TRBD2	TRBJ2-1	CASLIRAGGPNEQFF
TRBV29-1	.	TRBJ2-1	CSEARGANEQFF
TRBV7-8	TRBD2	TRBJ2-7	CASSYGRVTNEQYF
TRBV24-1	.	TRBJ2-1	CATSDLWGANEQFF
TRBV5-1	.	TRBJ2-1	CASSGGGGRDNEQFF
TRBV10-1	.	TRBJ2-1	CASSDGYEQFF
TRBV21-1	.	TRBJ1-1	CASSKGVGRTEAFF
TRBV20-1	TRBD2	TRBJ2-5	CSASSGGASETQYF
TRBV20-1	TRBD1	TRBJ1-1	CSARDRGLTEAFF
TRBV5-1	.	TRBJ2-3	CASSSRGEITDTQYF
TRBV20-1	.	TRBJ1-6	CSAEQHSPLHF
TRBV12-3/TRBV12-4	.	TRBJ1-2	CASSLDRKYGYTF